This T cell receptor beta chain was sequenced in a study of blood T cells in healthy people across ages. About this clonotype itself: No antigen is known for it.

Primers used in a second PCR of roughly 6 to 12 cycles were a sample-barcoded 5' primer and a J-beta primer mix. Every single cDNA molecule received a tag from a template-switch adaptor with 12 random nucleotides. Via MiXCR, TCRdb re-called the 5' RACE reads, giving one row per CDR3 protein. The table lists approximately 1.5 million distinct CDR3 sequences, about 35% of them singletons, with about 11% in the top ten. Germline assignment: CDR1 GTSNPN and CDR2 SVGIG (reference sequence). The V gene lost 2 bases and the J gene lost 6 bases, with 13 bases spanning the gap. The CDR3 is made up of 13 amino acids. Findings and caveats of the study: When set beside aged donors, long-lived donors presented more naive CD4+ cells and higher diversity. Diversity of TCR beta correlated strongly with naive T cell percentage.

The origin of this receptor is a woman between 25 and 40 years old in good health. The V gene is TRBV30, the J gene TRBJ1-1; possible D gene TRBD1, 5 bases. Sequencing was performed on blood. The CDR3 bases are TGTGCCTGGAGTATCGGAGGGGACGCTGAAGCTTTCTTT. Translation: CAWSIGGDAEAFF.